This record looks at one T cell receptor beta chain sequence and its context. What it recognizes is unknown. A second PCR of 7 to 11 cycles used a sample-barcoded 5' primer and a J-beta primer mix. Each single sample gave us at least 2.5 million CDR3-containing paired-end reads. Each CDR3 protein gets one entry after TCRdb re-called the 5' RACE reads with MiXCR. The table records more than 650,000 distinct CDR3 sequences, roughly 24% of them present only once. Germline V lookup: CDR1 SQVTM, CDR2 ANQGSEA. V lost 6 bases, J lost 7 bases, and 9 bases stayed unmatched. CDR3 length: 13 residues. The data originate from a study of blood T cells in healthy people across ages. Study-wide findings and caveats: Using unsorted PBMCs precluded a conclusive naive versus antigen-experienced comparison.

The same specimen was also included in a second study, on T cells of mothers and their children. From that report: In each mother, TCR beta CDR3 reads exceeded 10 million; in each child, they numbered some 3 million.

The sequenced sample was blood. This receptor was identified in a boy between 10 and 17 years old in good health. The V and J genes are TRBV29-1 and TRBJ1-5; 7 nucleotides align to TRBD1. For the CDR3, the DNA is TGCAGCGTCACAGGGGTAGGGGGACAGCCCCAGCATTTT. This gives the protein CSVTGVGGQPQHF.